Each of the 14 T cell receptor beta chains below was sequenced from the same sample in a study of blood T cell repertoires in COVID-19. Measured with immunoSEQ multiplex PCR; TCRdb has only the in-frame clones, and not every one. In the table there are roughly 190,000 clones, around nine tenths of which are singletons. Sequencing used peripheral blood. The source of these receptors is a man between 65 and 85 years old with acute or convalescent COVID-19.

This clone occurred once. This chain uses TRBV27 with TRBJ1-5; unclear D gene. The CDR3 covers 16 residues. Germline CDR1 and CDR2: MNHEY and SMNVEV (reference sequence). Trimming took off 5 bases at V and 3 bases at J, with 17 bases between the two ends. CDR3: CASSPLPGGYNQPQHF. CDR3 DNA: TGTGCCAGCAGTCCTCTGCCCGGCGGCTACAATCAGCCCCAGCATTTT.

This clone is a singleton in its sample. The chain links TRBV5-6 to TRBJ2-5; 11 positions match TRBD2. V lost 4 bases, J lost 4 bases, and 3 bases stayed unmatched. The CDR3 runs to 14 residues. CDR1 SGHDT and CDR2 YYEEEE come from the germline V gene. The CDR3 coding sequence is TGTGCCAGCAGCCGGGGACTAGCGGCAGAGACCCAGTACTTC. This codes for CASSRGLAAETQYF.

V is TRBV6-1 and J is TRBJ1-5; the D gene is possibly TRBD1 (5 bases). This CDR3 is 17 amino acids long. Germline CDR1 reads MNHNS; CDR2 reads SASEGT. The ends were cut back, 2 bases at V and 1 base at J, with 15 bases in the middle. The CDR3 DNA reads as TGTGCCAGCAGTGAAAGGGTCTGGGGCACGAGCAATCAGCCCCAGCATTTT. Its translation is CASSERVWGTSNQPQHF.

This rearrangement joins TRBV5-1 to TRBJ2-1; a possible D gene is TRBD2 (5 bases). The CDR3 has 13 residues. Per the germline V gene, CDR1 is SGHRS and CDR2 is YFSETQ. The V end was cut by 0 bases, the J end by 5 bases, with 6 bases between. The CDR3 spells CASSLVANNEQFF. As DNA, the CDR3 is TGCGCCAGCAGCTTGGTAGCGAACAATGAGCAGTTCTTC.

The chain couples TRBV28 to TRBJ2-1, with D tentatively TRBD2 (6 bases). The CDR3 is made up of 14 amino acids. The germline CDR1 and CDR2 sequences are MDHEN and SYDVKM. Deletions cut 7 bases from V and 0 bases from J, with 10 bases between. This CDR3 reads CASNPTSSYNEQFF. DNA for the CDR3: TGTGCCAGCAACCCGACTAGCTCCTACAATGAGCAGTTCTTC.

Note on this clone: Other DNA sequences in this specimen translate into the identical CDR3. The chain uses TRBV19 and TRBJ2-6; D is possibly TRBD2 (6 bases). V was clipped by 3 bases and J by 4 bases, with 16 bases between them. This CDR3 has 17 amino acids. Germline V CDR1 and CDR2: LNHDA, SQIVND (reference sequence). The CDR3 region is CASSIPWRGSGANVLTF. The CDR3 DNA sequence: TGTGCCAGTAGTATTCCGTGGAGGGGCTCCGGGGCCAACGTCCTGACTTTC.

V gene TRBV4-3 combines with J gene TRBJ2-3; D not resolved. The CDR3 extends over 15 amino acids. Per germline, CDR1 LGHNA and CDR2 YSLEER. V lost 1 base and J lost 0, with 8 bases in between. This CDR3 reads CASSQGARSTDTQYF. DNA of the CDR3: TGCGCCAGCAGCCAAGGGGCCAGAAGCACAGATACGCAGTATTTT.

V gene TRBV2 combines with J gene TRBJ2-1; tentative D call: TRBD2 (5 bases). V gave up 6 bases and J gave up 4 bases, with 10 bases separating them. The CDR3 is made up of 13 amino acids. Germline loops: CDR1 SNHLY, CDR2 FYNNEI. CDR3 sequence reads: CASSLTSYNEQFF. In DNA, the CDR3 is TGTGCCAGCAGCCTCACTAGTTACAATGAGCAGTTCTTC.

This clone is a singleton in its sample. The V and J genes are TRBV30 and TRBJ2-7, with D possibly TRBD2 on 6 matching bases. CDR1 and CDR2 (germline): GTSNPN, SVGIG (reference sequence). Trimming cost V 0 bases and J 10 bases, with 10 bases left between them. The CDR3 is 11 residues long. The CDR3 protein is CAWSVFSGQYF. The CDR3 region has the DNA TGTGCCTGGAGTGTATTTAGCGGACAGTACTTC. The full variable domain, completed using reference TRBV30 and TRBJ2-7, is SQTIHQWPATLVQPVGSPLSLECTVEGTSNPNLYWYRQAAGRGLQLLFYSVGIGQISSEVPQNLSASRPQDRQFILSSKKLLLSDSGFYLCAWSVFSGQYFGPGTRLTVT.

V is TRBV28 and J is TRBJ1-1; TRBD1 matches at 7 bases. V lost 5 bases and J lost 10; bases outside the gene matches: 7. Germline-derived CDR1 and CDR2 are MDHEN and SYDVKM. The CDR3 has 12 residues. CDR3 nucleotides: TGTGCCAGCAGTCTCCTAAACAGGGGAGCTTTCTTT. This gives the protein CASSLLNRGAFF.

The V and J genes are TRBV5-6 and TRBJ2-7; D not resolved. CDR3 size: 14 residues. Per the germline V gene, CDR1 is SGHDT and CDR2 is YYEEEE. The V and J ends lost 3 bases and 1 base respectively, with 11 bases between them. Here the CDR3 DNA reads TGTGCCAGCAGCTCTGGCCCAGGTTCCTACGAGCAGTACTTC. Encoded protein: CASSSGPGSYEQYF.

The rearrangement links TRBV10-3 to TRBJ2-1; possibly TRBD2 for D (6 bases). Trimming removed 4 bases from V and 10 bases from J, with 14 bases in between. Germline V gene lookup returns CDR1 ENHRY and CDR2 SYGVKD. This CDR3 has 13 residues. The CDR3 is CAISVGGAREQFF. The CDR3 region has the DNA TGTGCCATCAGTGTTGGAGGGGCTAGGGAGCAGTTCTTC.

The rearrangement uses TRBV5-1 and TRBJ1-2; 8 nucleotides agree with TRBD1. The CDR3 runs 16 residues. Germline assignment: CDR1 SGHRS and CDR2 YFSETQ. Trimming at V came to 1 base and at J to 8 bases, leaving 13 bases not matched to a gene. The CDR3, as DNA: TGCGCCAGCAGCTTGTTACAGGGGGAGAGTCCGAGGGGCTACACCTTC. Translation: CASSLLQGESPRGYTF.

The CDR3 sequence: CASSSLRQGYYGYTF. The CDR3 DNA is TGTGCCAGCAGTTCTCTACGACAGGGTTACTATGGCTACACCTTC. V gene TRBV28 combines with J gene TRBJ1-2, with 7 bases fitting TRBD1. The CDR3 length is 15 residues. Germline V gene lookup returns CDR1 MDHEN and CDR2 SYDVKM. V lost 4 bases to trimming and J lost 3 bases; unmatched junction nucleotides: 8.